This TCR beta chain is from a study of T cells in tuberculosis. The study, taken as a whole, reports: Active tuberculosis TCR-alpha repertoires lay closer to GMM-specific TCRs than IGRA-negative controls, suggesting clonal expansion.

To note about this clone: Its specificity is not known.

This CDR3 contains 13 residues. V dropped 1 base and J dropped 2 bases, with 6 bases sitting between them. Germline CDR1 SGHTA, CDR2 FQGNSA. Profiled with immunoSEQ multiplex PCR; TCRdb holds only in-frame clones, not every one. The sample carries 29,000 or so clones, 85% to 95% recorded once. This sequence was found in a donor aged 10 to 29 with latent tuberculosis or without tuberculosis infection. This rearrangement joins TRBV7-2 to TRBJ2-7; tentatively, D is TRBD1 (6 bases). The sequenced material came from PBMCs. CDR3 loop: CASSLGGPYEQYF. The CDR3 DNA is TGTGCCAGCAGCTTAGGGGGGCCCTACGAGCAGTACTTC.